Below, 2 T cell receptor beta chains from the same sample are listed, as sequenced in a study of neurological immune-mediated disorders. TCRdb recomputed calls from the 5' RACE reads with MiXCR, one row per CDR3 protein. Here the sample spans tens of thousands of distinct CDR3 sequences, 8% to 13% being singletons. The sequenced sample consisted of PBMCs. The receptors were sampled from a woman aged 55-70 years with HTLV-1-associated myelopathy (HAM/TSP).

This clonotype was counted many times. J is TRBJ2-2 and V is TRBV20-1; 8 nucleotides match TRBD1. Germline V gives CDR1 DFQATT, CDR2 SNEGSKA (reference sequence). This CDR3 region has 14 residues. V lost 3 bases, J lost 2 bases, and 2 bases stayed unmatched. The CDR3 spells CSARDRVNTGELFF. The DNA of the CDR3 is TGCAGTGCTAGGGACAGGGTAAACACCGGGGAGCTGTTTTTT.

There are many counts of this clonotype. This chain joins TRBV20-1 and TRBJ1-4; the D gene is possibly TRBD1 (5 bases). Germline loops: CDR1 DFQATT, CDR2 SNEGSKA (reference sequence). The CDR3 totals 15 residues. V lost 0 bases and J 3 bases, leaving 11 bases between the germline ends. The CDR3 coding sequence is TGCAGTGCTAGAGATCCCTCAGGGCCTAATGAAAAACTGTTTTTT. This gives the protein CSARDPSGPNEKLFF.